The source of this T cell receptor beta chain is a study of blood T cell repertoires in COVID-19. Per the original data handling: Reference gene primer amplification yielded estimated nucleated cell counts. The repertoire was sequenced with immunoSEQ multiplex PCR; TCRdb's copy has only in-frame clones and lacks some. For V, J and clone size, that table is used; D and trimming come from the DNA. The profile covers 55,000 to 80,000 clones, with 65% to 90% appearing a single time and 16% taken by the ten largest. J gave up 6 bases and V 3 bases, and 9 bases lay outside the gene matches. The germline V gene encodes CDR1 SGHRS and CDR2 YFSETQ. This CDR3 is built from 17 residues.

V usage is TRBV5-1 and J usage is TRBJ2-3, with 14 bases matching TRBD2. Sequencing input: peripheral blood. The sequence came from a man of 80 years or more with active COVID-19. The CDR3 here is CASSSQTSGGASDTQYF. In DNA, the CDR3 is TGCGCCAGCAGCTCTCAGACTAGCGGGGGGGCCTCGGATACGCAGTATTTT.